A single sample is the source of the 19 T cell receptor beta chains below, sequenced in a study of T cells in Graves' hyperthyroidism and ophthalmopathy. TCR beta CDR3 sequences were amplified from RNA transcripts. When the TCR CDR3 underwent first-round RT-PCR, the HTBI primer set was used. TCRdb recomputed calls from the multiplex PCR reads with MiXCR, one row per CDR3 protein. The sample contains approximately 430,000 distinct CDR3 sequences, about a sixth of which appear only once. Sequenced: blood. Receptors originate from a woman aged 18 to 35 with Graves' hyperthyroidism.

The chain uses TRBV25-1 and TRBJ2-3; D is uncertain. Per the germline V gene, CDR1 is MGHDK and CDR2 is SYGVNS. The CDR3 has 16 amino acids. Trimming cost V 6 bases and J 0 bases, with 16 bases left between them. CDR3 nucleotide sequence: TGTGCCAGCAGCCAGCCCGGCCATTCTAGCACAGATACGCAGTATTTT. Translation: CASSQPGHSSTDTQYF. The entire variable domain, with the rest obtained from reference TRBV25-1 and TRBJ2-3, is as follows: EADIYQTPRYLVIGTGKKITLECSQTMGHDKMYWYQQDPGMELHLIHYSYGVNSTEKGDLSSESTVSRIRTEHFPLTLESARPSHTSQYLCASSQPGHSSTDTQYFGPGTRLTVL.

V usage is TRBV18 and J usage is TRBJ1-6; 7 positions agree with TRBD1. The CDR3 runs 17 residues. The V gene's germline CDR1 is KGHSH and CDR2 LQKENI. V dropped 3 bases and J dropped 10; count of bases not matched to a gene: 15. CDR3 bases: TGTGCCAGCTCACCCGACAGGGTCGGGCTGGGGGGGTCACCCCTCCACTTT. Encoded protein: CASSPDRVGLGGSPLHF.

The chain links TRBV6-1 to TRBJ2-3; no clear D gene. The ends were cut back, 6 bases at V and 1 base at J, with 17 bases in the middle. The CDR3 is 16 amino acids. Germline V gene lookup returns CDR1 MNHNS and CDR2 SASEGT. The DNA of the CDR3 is TGTGCCAGCAGCTCCACTTTTAAGCGCGGCACAGATACGCAGTATTTT. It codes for CASSSTFKRGTDTQYF.

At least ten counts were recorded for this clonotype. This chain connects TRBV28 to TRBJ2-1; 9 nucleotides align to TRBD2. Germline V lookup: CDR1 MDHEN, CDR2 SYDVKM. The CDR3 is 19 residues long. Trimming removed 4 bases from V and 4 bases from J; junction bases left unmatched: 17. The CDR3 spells CASSYAPMGAGGRYNEQFF. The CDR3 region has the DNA TGTGCCAGCAGTTATGCCCCCATGGGGGCGGGAGGGAGGTACAATGAGCAGTTCTTC.

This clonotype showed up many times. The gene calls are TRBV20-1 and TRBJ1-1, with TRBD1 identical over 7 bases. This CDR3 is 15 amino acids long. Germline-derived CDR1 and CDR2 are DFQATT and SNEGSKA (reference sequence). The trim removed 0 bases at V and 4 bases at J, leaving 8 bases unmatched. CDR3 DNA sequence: TGCAGTGCTAGAGATATAAGGGGGCGGGTCACTGAAGCTTTCTTT. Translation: CSARDIRGRVTEAFF.

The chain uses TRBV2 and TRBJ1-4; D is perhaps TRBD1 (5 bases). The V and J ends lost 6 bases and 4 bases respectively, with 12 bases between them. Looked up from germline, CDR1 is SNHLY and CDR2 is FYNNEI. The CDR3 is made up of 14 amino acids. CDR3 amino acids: CASSNWGNNEKLFF. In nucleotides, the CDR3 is TGTGCCAGCAGCAACTGGGGGAATAATGAAAAACTGTTTTTT.

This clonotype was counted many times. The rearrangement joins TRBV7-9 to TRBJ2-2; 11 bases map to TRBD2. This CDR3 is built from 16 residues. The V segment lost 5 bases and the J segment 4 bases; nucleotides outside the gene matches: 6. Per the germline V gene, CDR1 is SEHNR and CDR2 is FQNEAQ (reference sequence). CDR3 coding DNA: TGTGCCAGCAGCCCAGTGGGACTAGCGGTCACCGGGGAGCTGTTTTTT. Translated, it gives CASSPVGLAVTGELFF. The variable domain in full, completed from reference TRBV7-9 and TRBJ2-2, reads DTGVSQNPRHKITKRGQNVTFRCDPISEHNRLYWYRQTLGQGPEFLTYFQNEAQLEKSRLLSDRFSAERPKGSFSTLEIQRTEQGDSAMYLCASSPVGLAVTGELFFGEGSRLTVL.

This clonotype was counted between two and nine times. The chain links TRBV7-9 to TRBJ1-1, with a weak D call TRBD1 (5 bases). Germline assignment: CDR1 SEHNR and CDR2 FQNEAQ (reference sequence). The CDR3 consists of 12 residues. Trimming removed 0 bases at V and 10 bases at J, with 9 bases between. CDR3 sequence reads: CASSLAGRGAFF. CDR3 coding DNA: TGTGCCAGCAGCTTAGCGGGGCGGGGAGCTTTCTTT.

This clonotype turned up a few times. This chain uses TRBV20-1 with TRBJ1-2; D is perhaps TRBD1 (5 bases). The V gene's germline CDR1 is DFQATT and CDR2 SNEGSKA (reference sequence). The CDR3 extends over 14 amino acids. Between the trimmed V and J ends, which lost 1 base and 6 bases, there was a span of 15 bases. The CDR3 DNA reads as TGCAGTGCTAGAGCCCTTCAGGGAATTCATGGCTACACCTTC. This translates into CSARALQGIHGYTF.

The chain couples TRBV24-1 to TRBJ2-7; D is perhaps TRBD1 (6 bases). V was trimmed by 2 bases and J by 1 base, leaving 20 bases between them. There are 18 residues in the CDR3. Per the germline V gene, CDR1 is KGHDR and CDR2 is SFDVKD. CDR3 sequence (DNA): TGTGCCACCAGTGATTCGCACAGGGCTGGTGGTGGATCCTACGAGCAGTACTTC. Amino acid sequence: CATSDSHRAGGGSYEQYF.

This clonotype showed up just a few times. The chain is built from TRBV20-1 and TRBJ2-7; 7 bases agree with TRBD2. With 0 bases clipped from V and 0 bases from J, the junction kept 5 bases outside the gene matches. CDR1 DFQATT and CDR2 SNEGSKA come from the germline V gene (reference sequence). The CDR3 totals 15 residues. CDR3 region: CSAREHRGVSYEQYF. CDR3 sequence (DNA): TGCAGTGCTAGAGAGCATCGGGGGGTCTCCTACGAGCAGTACTTC.

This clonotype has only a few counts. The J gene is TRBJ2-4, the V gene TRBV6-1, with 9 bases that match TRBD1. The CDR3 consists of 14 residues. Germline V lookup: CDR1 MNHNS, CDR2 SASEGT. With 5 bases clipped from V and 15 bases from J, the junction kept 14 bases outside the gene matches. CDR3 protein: CASSSPGQGRYVYF. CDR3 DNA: TGTGCCAGCAGTTCCCCGGGACAGGGACGATATGTGTACTTC.

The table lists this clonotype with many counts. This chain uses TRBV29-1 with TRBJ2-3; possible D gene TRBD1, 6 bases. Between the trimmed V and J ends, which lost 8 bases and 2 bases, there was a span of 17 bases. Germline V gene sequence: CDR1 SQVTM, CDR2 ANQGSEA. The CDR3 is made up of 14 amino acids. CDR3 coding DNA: TGCAGCACTCGACAGGCGACAAACACAGATACGCAGTATTTT. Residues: CSTRQATNTDTQYF.

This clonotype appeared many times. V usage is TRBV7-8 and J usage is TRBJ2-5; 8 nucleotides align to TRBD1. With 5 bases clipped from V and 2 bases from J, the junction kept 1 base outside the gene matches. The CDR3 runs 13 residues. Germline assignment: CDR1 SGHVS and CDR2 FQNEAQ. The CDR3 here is CASSRQGQETQYF. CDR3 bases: TGTGCCAGCAGCCGACAGGGGCAAGAGACCCAGTACTTC.

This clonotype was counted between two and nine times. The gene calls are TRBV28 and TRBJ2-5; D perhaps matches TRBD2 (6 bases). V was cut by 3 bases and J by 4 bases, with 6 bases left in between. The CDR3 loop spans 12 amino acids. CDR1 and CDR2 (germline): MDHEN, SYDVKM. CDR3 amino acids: CASSLGLETQYF. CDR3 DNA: TGTGCCAGCAGTTTGGGACTAGAGACCCAGTACTTC.

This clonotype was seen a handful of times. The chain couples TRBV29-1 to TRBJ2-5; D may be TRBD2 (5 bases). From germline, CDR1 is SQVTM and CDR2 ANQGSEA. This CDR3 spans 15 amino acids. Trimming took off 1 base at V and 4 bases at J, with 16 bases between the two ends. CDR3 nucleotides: TGCAGCGTTGAAGTTTGGAGGCGGGCGGGAGAGACCCAGTACTTC. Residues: CSVEVWRRAGETQYF. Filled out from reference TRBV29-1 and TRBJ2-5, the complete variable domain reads SAVISQKPSRDICQRGTSLTIQCQVDSQVTMMFWYRQQPGQSLTLIATANQGSEATYESGFVIDKFPISRPNLTFSTLTVSNMSPEDSSIYLCSVEVWRRAGETQYFGPGTRLLVL.

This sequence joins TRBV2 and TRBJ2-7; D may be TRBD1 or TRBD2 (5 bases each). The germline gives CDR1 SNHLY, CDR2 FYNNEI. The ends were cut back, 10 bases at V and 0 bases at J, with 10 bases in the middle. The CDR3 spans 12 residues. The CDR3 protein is CATREFSYEQYF. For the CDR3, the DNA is TGTGCCACCAGGGAGTTCTCCTACGAGCAGTACTTC.

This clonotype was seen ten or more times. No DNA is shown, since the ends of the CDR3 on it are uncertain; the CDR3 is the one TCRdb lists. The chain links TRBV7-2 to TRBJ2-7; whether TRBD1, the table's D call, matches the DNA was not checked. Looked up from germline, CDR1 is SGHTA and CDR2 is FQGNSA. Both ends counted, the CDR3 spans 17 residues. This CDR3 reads CASSFGAGRGRLYEQYF.

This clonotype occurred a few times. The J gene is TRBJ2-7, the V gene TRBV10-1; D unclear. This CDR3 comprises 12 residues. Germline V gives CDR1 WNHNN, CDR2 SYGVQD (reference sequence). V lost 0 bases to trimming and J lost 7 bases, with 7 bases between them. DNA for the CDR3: TGCGCCAGCAGTGAGTCGATCGGGGAGCAGTACTTC. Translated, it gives CASSESIGEQYF.